This T cell receptor beta chain was obtained from a study of CD8+ T cells in alopecia areata. With respect to this clone: Antigen unknown.

Treatment noted: oral pan-JAK inhibitor, 5-10 mg twice daily. TCR sequencing used cDNA made by reverse transcription of extracted RNA. The table came from immunoSEQ multiplex PCR; TCRdb's copy has only in-frame clones and leaves some out. The sample includes 95,000 to 150,000 clones, around 53% seen only once; the top ten take about 0.5%. Findings of the study overall: While patients received tofacitinib, many expanded lesional clones remained present in scalp and blood. The study also sequences resident alphabeta T cells of normal skin in scalp samples.

The germline V gene encodes CDR1 SGHRS and CDR2 YFSETQ. CDR3 length: 16 residues. V shed 4 bases, J shed 3 bases, and the junction held 10 bases outside the gene matches. This clonotype originated in a human donor with alopecia areata. J is TRBJ2-1 and V is TRBV5-1; TRBD2 aligns across 7 bases. Source: CD4+ T cells sorted from blood, taken at week 4, from a patient treated with tofacitinib. Written as DNA, the CDR3 is TGCGCCAGCAGCCCCTTCGGGGAGGGAAACTACAATGAGCAGTTCTTC. This sequence encodes CASSPFGEGNYNEQFF.